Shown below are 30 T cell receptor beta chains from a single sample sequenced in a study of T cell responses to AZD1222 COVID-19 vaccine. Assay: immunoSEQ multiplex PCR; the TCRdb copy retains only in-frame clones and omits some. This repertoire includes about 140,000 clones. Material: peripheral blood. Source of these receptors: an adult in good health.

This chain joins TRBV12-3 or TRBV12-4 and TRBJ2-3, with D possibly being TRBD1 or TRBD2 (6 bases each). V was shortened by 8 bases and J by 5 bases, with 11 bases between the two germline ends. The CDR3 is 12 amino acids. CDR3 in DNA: TGTGCCAGCGGGGGGCGTAAAGATACGCAGTATTTT. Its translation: CASGGRKDTQYF.

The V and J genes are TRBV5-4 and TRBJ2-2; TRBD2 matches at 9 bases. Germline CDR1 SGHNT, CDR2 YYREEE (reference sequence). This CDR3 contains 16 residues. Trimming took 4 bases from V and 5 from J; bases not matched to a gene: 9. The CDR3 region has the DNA TGTGCCAGCAGCCCGTTAGCGGGGGCGGGTACCGGGGAGCTGTTTTTT. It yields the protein CASSPLAGAGTGELFF.

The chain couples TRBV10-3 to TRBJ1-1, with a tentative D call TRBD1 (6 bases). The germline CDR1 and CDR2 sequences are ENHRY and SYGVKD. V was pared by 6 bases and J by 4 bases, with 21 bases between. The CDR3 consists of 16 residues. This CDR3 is CAIRTGQTNRGTEAFF. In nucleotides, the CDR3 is TGTGCCATCAGGACTGGACAGACTAACCGGGGCACTGAAGCTTTCTTT.

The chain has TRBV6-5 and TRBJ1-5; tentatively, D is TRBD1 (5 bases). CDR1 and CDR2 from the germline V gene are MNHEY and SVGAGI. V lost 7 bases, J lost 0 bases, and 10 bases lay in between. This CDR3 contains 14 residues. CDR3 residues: CASTAGLSNQPQHF. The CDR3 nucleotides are TGTGCCAGCACCGCGGGGCTTAGCAATCAGCCCCAGCATTTT.

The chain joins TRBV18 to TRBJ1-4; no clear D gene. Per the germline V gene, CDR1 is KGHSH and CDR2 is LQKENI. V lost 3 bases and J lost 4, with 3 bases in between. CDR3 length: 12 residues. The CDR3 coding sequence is TGTGCCAGCTCACCGAGTAATGAAAAACTGTTTTTT. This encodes CASSPSNEKLFF.

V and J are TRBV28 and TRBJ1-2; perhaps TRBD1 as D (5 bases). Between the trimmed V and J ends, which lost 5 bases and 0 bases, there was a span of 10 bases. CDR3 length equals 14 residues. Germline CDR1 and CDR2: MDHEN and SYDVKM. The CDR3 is CASSKPGTNYGYTF. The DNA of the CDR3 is TGTGCCAGCAGTAAGCCAGGGACTAACTATGGCTACACCTTC.

This chain's CDR3 is CASRNQAAGSYGYTF. CDR3 nucleotides: TGTGCCAGCAGAAACCAGGCGGCAGGGAGCTATGGCTACACCTTC. The chain combines TRBV27 with TRBJ1-2, with D possibly being TRBD1 (5 bases). CDR1 and CDR2 from the germline V gene are MNHEY and SMNVEV (reference sequence). V dropped 6 bases and J dropped 4 bases, with 18 bases sitting between them. The CDR3 totals 15 residues.

Written as DNA, the CDR3 is TGTGCCAGCAGCTCGTTGACCCGCTCCTACAATGAGCAGTTCTTC. Its translation: CASSSLTRSYNEQFF. This rearrangement joins TRBV11-2 to TRBJ2-1; D ambiguous. V was trimmed by 4 bases and J by 0 bases, leaving 10 bases between them. The CDR3 loop spans 15 amino acids. CDR1 SGHAT and CDR2 FQNNGV come from the germline V gene.

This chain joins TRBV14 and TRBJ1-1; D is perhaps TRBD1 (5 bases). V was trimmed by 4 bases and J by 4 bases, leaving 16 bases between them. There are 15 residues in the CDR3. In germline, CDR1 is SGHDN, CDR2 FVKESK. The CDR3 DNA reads TGTGCCAGCAGCCCAGGGCCTGGACGGGCCACTGAAGCTTTCTTT. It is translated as CASSPGPGRATEAFF.

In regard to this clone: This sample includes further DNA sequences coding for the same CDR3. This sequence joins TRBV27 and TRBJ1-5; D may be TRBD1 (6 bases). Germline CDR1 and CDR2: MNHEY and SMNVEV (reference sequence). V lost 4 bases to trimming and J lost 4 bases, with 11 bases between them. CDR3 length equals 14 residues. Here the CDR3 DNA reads TGTGCCAGCAGTTCCCTGGGGGCGAATCAGCCCCAGCATTTT. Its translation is CASSSLGANQPQHF.

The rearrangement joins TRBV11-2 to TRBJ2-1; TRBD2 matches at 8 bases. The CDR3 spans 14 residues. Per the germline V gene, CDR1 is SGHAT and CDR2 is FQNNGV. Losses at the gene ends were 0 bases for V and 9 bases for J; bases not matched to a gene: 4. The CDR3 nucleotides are TGTGCCAGCAGCTTAGACGGGGGGGCCGGTGAGCAGTTCTTC. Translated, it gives CASSLDGGAGEQFF.

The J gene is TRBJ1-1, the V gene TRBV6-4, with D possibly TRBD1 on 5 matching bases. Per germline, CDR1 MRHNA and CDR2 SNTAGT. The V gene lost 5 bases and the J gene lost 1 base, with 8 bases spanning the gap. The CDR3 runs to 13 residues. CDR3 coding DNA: TGTGCCAGCAGTCTAACAGGGAACACTGAAGCTTTCTTT. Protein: CASSLTGNTEAFF.

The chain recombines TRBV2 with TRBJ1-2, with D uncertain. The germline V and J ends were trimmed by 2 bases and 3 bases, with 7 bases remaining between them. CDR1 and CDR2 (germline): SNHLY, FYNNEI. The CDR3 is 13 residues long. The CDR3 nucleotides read TGTGCCAGCAGTGAAAGACGCCACTATGGCTACACCTTC. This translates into CASSERRHYGYTF. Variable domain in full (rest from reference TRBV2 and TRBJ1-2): EPEVTQTPSHQVTQMGQEVILRCVPISNHLYFYWYRQILGQKVEFLVSFYNNEISEKSEIFDDQFSVERPDGSNFTLKIRSTKLEDSAMYFCASSERRHYGYTFGSGTRLTVV.

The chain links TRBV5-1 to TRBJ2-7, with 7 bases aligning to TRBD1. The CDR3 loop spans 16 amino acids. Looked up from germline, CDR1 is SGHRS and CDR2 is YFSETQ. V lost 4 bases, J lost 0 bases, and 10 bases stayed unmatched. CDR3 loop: CASSVTGTVDSYEQYF. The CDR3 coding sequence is TGCGCCAGCAGCGTGACCGGGACAGTGGACTCCTACGAGCAGTACTTC.

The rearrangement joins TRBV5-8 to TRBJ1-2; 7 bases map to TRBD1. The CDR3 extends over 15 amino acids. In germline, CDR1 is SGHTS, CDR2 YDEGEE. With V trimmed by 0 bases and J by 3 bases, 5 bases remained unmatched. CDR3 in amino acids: CASSLVGGVDYGYTF. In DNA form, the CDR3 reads TGTGCCAGCAGCTTGGTAGGGGGCGTTGACTATGGCTACACCTTC.

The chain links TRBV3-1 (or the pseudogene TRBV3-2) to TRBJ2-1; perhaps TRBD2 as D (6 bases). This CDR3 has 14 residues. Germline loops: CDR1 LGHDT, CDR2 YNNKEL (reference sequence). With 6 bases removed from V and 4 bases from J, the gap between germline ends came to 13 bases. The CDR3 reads CASSRLEQYNEQFF. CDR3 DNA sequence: TGTGCCAGCAGTCGACTAGAACAGTACAATGAGCAGTTCTTC.

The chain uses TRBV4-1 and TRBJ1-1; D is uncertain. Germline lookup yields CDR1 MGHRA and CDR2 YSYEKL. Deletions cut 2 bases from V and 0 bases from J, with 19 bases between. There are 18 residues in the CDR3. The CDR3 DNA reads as TGCGCCAGCAGCCAACGCCCGCCTCCAGAAATCATGAACACTGAAGCTTTCTTT. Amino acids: CASSQRPPPEIMNTEAFF.

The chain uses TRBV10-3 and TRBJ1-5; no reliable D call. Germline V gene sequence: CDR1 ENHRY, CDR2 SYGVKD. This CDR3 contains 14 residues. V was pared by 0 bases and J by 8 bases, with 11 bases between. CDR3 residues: CAISESIVLEPQHF. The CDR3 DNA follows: TGTGCCATCAGTGAGTCTATCGTGTTGGAGCCCCAGCATTTT.

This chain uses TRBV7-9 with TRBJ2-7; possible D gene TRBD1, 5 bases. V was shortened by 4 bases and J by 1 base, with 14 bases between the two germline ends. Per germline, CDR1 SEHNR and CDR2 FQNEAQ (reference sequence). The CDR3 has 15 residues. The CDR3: CASSSPSRVSYEQYF. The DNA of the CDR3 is TGTGCCAGCAGCTCACCCTCCAGGGTTTCCTACGAGCAGTACTTC.

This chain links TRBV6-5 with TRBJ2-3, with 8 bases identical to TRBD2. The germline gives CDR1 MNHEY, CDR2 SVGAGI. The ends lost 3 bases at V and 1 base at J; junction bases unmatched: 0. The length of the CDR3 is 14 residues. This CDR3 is CASSYSGGTDTQYF. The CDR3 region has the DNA TGTGCCAGCAGTTATAGCGGGGGCACAGATACGCAGTATTTT.

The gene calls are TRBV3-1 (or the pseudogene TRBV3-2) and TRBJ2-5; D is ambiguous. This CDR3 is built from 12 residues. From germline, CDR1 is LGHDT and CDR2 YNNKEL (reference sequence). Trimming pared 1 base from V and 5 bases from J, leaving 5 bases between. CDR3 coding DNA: TGTGCCAGCAGCCAAGTCCTCGAGACCCAGTACTTC. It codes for CASSQVLETQYF.

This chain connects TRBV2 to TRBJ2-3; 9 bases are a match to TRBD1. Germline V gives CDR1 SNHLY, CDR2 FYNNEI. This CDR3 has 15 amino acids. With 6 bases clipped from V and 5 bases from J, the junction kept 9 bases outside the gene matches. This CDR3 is CASSLQGATRDTQYF. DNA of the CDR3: TGTGCCAGCAGCCTACAGGGGGCAACTAGAGATACGCAGTATTTT.

The CDR3 loop reads CASSLVASLGTNEKLFF. CDR3 in DNA: TGCGCCAGCAGCTTGGTGGCCTCTCTGGGAACTAATGAAAAACTGTTTTTT. The V gene is TRBV5-1, the J gene TRBJ1-4; D is uncertain. Between the trimmed V and J ends, which lost 0 bases and 1 base, there was a span of 13 bases. CDR3 length: 17 amino acids. Germline loops: CDR1 SGHRS, CDR2 YFSETQ.

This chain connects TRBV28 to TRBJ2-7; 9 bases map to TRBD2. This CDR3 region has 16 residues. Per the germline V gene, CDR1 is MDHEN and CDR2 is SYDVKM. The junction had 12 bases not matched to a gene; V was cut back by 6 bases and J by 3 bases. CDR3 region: CASSKMWRGGSYEQYF. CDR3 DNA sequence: TGTGCCAGCAGCAAAATGTGGCGGGGGGGCAGCTACGAGCAGTACTTC.

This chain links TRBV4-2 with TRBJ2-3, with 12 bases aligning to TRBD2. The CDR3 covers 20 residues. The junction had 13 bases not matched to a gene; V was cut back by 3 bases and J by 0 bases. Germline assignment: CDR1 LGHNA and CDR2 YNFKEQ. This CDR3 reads CASSHARVASGGVSTDTQYF. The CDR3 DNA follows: TGTGCCAGCAGCCACGCCCGAGTGGCTAGCGGGGGGGTGAGCACAGATACGCAGTATTTT.

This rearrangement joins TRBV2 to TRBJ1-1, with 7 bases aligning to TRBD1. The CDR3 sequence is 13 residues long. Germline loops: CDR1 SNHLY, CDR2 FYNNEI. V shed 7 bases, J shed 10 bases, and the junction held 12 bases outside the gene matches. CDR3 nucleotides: TGTGCCAGCACCCTCTCTTCAGGGGGACCAGCTTTCTTT. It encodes CASTLSSGGPAFF.

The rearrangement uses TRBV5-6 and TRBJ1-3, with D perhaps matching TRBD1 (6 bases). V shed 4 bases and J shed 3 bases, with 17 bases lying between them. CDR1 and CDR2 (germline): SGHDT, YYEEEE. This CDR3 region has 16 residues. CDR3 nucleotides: TGTGCCAGCAGCCCATCTCCGGGGGGCCTTGGAAACACCATATATTTT. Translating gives CASSPSPGGLGNTIYF.

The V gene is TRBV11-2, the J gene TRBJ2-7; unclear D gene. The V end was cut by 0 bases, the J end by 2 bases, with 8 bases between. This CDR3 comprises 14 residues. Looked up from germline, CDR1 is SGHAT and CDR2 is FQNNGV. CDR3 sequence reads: CASSLDSAAYEQYF. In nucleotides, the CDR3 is TGTGCCAGCAGCTTAGATTCGGCCGCCTACGAGCAGTACTTC.

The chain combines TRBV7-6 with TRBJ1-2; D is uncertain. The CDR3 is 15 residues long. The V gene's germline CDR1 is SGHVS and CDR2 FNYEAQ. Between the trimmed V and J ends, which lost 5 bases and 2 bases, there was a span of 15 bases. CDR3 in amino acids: CASSPRLGLNYGYTF. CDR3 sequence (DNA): TGTGCCAGCAGCCCAAGACTCGGACTGAACTATGGCTACACCTTC.

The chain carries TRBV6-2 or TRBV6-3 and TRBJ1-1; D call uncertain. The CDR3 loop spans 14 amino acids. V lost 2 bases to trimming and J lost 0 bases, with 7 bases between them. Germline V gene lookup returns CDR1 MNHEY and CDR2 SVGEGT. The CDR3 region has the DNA TGTGCCAGCAGTTACGACACCATGAACACTGAAGCTTTCTTT. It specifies CASSYDTMNTEAFF.